This T cell receptor beta chain emerged from a study of blood T cell repertoires in COVID-19. Repertoires were generated with immunoSEQ multiplex PCR, while TCRdb's copy carries only in-frame clones and drops some. The table has about 90,000 clones, about 90% seen once; the top ten hold around 1.8%. The sample taken for sequencing was peripheral blood. The clonotype comes from a human donor with active COVID-19. The donor label of this sample is uncertain.

Here the CDR3 DNA reads TGTGCCAGTATTCGCGGGGGGGCCTACACAGATACGCAGTATTTT. The encoded protein is CASIRGGAYTDTQYF. The genes are TRBV19 and TRBJ2-3; TRBD2 agrees at 9 bases. Germline trimming cut 7 bases from V and 2 bases from J; bases unmatched to any gene: 7. Germline values: CDR1 LNHDA, CDR2 SQIVND (reference sequence). This CDR3 contains 15 residues.